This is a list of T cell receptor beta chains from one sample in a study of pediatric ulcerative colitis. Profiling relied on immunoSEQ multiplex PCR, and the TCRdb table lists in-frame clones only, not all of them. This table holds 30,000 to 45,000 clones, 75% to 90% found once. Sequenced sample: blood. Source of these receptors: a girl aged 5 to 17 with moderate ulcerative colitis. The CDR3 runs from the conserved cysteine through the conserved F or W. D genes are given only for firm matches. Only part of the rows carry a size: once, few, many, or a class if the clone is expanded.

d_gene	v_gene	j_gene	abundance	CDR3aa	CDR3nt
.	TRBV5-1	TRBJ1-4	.	CASSTNPLVATNEKLFF	TGCGCCAGCAGCACGAACCCTCTGGTAGCAACTAATGAAAAACTGTTTTTT
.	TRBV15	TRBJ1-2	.	CATSRGGGSYGYTF	TGTGCCACCAGCAGGGGAGGGGGGTCCTATGGCTACACCTTC
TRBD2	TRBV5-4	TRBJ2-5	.	CASSLAPSGSETQYF	TGTGCCAGCAGCTTGGCGCCTAGCGGGAGTGAGACCCAGTACTTC
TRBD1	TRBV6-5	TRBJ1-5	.	CASSPRGQGDQPQHF	TGTGCCAGCAGCCCCAGGGGACAGGGGGATCAGCCCCAGCATTTT
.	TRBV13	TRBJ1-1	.	CASSPRTGLNTEAFF	TGTGCCAGCAGCCCTCGAACAGGGCTGAACACTGAAGCTTTCTTT
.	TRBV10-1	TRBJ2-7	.	CASSPFGDGQYF	TGCGCCAGCAGCCCCTTTGGAGACGGGCAGTACTTC
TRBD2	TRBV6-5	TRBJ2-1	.	CASSALAAVTNEQFF	TGTGCCAGCAGTGCACTAGCGGCCGTTACCAATGAGCAGTTCTTC
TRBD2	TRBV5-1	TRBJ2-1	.	CASSLASGISYNEQFF	TGCGCCAGCAGCCTGGCTAGCGGGATCTCCTACAATGAGCAGTTCTTC
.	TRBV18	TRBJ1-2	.	CASSPQTDRFSGGYTF	TGTGCCAGCTCACCTCAAACGGACAGATTCAGCGGTGGCTACACCTTC
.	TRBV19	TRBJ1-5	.	CASSIQRTNQPQHF	TGTGCCAGTAGTATACAGCGGACAAATCAGCCCCAGCATTTT
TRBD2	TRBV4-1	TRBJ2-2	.	CASSQDSAGVRNTGELFF	TGCGCCAGCAGCCAAGATTCGGCGGGAGTGAGGAACACCGGGGAGCTGTTTTTT
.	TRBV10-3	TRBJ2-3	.	CAIGQGDHTDTQYF	TGTGCCATCGGCCAGGGTGACCACACAGATACGCAGTATTTT
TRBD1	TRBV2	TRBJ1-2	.	CASAVDGTGVYGYTF	TGTGCCAGCGCAGTGGATGGGACAGGGGTTTATGGCTACACCTTC
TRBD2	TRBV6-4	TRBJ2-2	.	CASSDSGTSGGNTGELFF	TGTGCCAGCAGTGACTCCGGGACTAGCGGGGGGAACACCGGGGAGCTGTTTTTT
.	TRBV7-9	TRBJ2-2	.	CASSSRRGTGELFF	TGTGCCAGCAGCTCGCGGCGCGGTACCGGGGAGCTGTTTTTT
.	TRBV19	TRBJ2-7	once	CASSIASSGGGHEQYF	TGTGCCAGTAGTATAGCCTCATCTGGTGGGGGTCACGAGCAGTACTTC
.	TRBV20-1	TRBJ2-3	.	CSAIRADTQYF	TGCAGTGCTATTCGGGCAGATACGCAGTATTTT
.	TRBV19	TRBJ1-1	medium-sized	CASSTDPDGQAFF	TGTGCCAGTAGTACCGACCCAGACGGACAAGCTTTCTTT
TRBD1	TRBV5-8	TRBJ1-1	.	CASSGTDRGSEAFF	TGTGCCAGCAGCGGCACTGACAGGGGCAGTGAAGCTTTCTTT
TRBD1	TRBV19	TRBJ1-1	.	CATGGLEAFF	TGTGCCACAGGGGGCCTTGAAGCTTTCTTT
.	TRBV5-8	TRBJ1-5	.	CASSLLGDSNQPQHF	TGTGCCAGCAGCTTGCTGGGAGATAGCAATCAGCCCCAGCATTTT
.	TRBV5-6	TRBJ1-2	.	CASSFRGGESDYGYTF	TGTGCCAGCAGCTTTCGTGGAGGTGAATCGGACTATGGCTACACCTTC
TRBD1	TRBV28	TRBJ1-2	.	CASSPDSTGNGYTF	TGTGCCAGCAGTCCTGACTCGACAGGGAACGGCTACACCTTC
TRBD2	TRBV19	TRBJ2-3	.	CASSIGAGGADTQYF	TGTGCCAGTAGTATTGGGGCGGGAGGGGCAGATACGCAGTATTTT
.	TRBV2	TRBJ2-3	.	CASSEFGVSAGRSQYF	TGTGCCAGCAGTGAATTTGGGGTATCCGCGGGTCGGTCGCAGTATTTT
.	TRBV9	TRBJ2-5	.	CASSVDWETQYF	TGTGCCAGCAGCGTAGATTGGGAGACCCAGTACTTC
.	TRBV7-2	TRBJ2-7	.	CASSPRTGSYEQYF	TGTGCCAGCAGCCCTCGGACGGGCTCCTACGAGCAGTACTTC
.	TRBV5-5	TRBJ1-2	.	CASSLAGVRLDYGYTF	TGTGCCAGCAGCTTGGCCGGCGTCAGATTGGACTATGGCTACACCTTC
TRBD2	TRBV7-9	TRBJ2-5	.	CASSDGLAQETQYF	TGTGCCAGCAGCGACGGACTAGCCCAAGAGACCCAGTACTTC
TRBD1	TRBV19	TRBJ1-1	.	CASSFYDRDRPEAFF	TGTGCCAGTAGTTTTTACGACAGGGATCGGCCTGAAGCTTTCTTT
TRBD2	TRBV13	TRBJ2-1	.	CASSAPGAGGREQFF	TGTGCCAGCAGCGCCCCAGGTGCGGGGGGCAGGGAGCAGTTCTTC
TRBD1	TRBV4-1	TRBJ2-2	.	CASSQPTGRTGELFF	TGCGCCAGCAGCCAACCGACAGGGAGAACCGGGGAGCTGTTTTTT
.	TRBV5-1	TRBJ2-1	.	CASSLAGSNEQFF	TGCGCCAGCAGCTTGGCCGGCAGCAATGAGCAGTTCTTC
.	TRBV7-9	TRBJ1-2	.	CASSEDSRTLYGYTF	TGTGCCAGCAGCGAGGACAGCCGTACCCTCTATGGCTACACCTTC
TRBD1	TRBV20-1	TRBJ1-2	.	CSAVTGAGYTF	TGCAGTGCTGTGACAGGGGCTGGCTACACCTTC
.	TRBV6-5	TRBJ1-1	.	CASSIIGLLNTEAFF	TGTGCCAGCAGTATAATAGGACTTTTGAACACTGAAGCTTTCTTT
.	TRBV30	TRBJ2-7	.	CAWSEGAGWYEQYF	TGTGCCTGGAGCGAAGGGGCAGGGTGGTACGAGCAGTACTTC
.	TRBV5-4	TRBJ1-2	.	CASSAGPDYGYTF	TGTGCCAGCAGCGCAGGGCCGGACTATGGCTACACCTTC
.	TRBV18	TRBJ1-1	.	CASSRTDEAFF	TGTGCCAGCTCACGGACAGATGAAGCTTTCTTT
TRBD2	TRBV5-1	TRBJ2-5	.	CAGLAGGRETQYF	TGCGCCGGGCTAGCGGGGGGGCGAGAGACCCAGTACTTC
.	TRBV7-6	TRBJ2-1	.	CASSLRGTYNEQFF	TGTGCCAGCAGCTTAAGGGGGACCTACAATGAGCAGTTCTTC
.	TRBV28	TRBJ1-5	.	CASSSYQPQHF	TGTGCCAGCAGCTCCTATCAGCCCCAGCATTTT
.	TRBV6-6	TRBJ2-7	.	CASSRDGLISYEQYF	TGTGCCAGCAGCCGTGATGGCCTGATCTCCTACGAGCAGTACTTC
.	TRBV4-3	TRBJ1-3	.	CASSPGIGSSGNTIYF	TGCGCCAGCAGCCCGGGGATAGGGAGCTCTGGAAACACCATATATTTT
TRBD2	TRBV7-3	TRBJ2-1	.	CASSVTGTSSYNEQFF	TGTGCCAGCAGCGTTACCGGGACTAGCTCCTACAATGAGCAGTTCTTC
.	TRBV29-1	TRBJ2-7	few	CSVEDSPFEQYF	TGCAGCGTTGAGGACAGCCCTTTCGAGCAGTACTTC
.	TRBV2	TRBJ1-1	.	CASSEGGVGTEAFF	TGTGCCAGCAGTGAAGGGGGGGTGGGCACTGAAGCTTTCTTT